This T cell receptor beta chain was sequenced in a study of T cell changes during pregnancy in multiple sclerosis. Here immunoSEQ multiplex PCR was the method, and the copy in TCRdb shows in-frame clones only, minus some. Of some 48,000 clones listed, roughly 94% are singletons. Sequencing was performed on CD8+ T cells from peripheral blood mononuclear cells, taken in the first trimester of pregnancy. The source of this sequence is a female donor with multiple sclerosis, enrolled in a pregnancy study.

The CDR3 bases are TGCGCCAGCAGTGAGCAGATGCAGGGGACTAACTATGGCTACACCTTC. Translated, it gives CASSEQMQGTNYGYTF. This sequence joins TRBV10-2 and TRBJ1-2; tentative D call: TRBD1 (6 bases). The CDR3 spans 16 residues. Germline V lookup: CDR1 WSHSY, CDR2 SAAADI. Trimming cost V 2 bases and J 0 bases, with 13 bases left between them.